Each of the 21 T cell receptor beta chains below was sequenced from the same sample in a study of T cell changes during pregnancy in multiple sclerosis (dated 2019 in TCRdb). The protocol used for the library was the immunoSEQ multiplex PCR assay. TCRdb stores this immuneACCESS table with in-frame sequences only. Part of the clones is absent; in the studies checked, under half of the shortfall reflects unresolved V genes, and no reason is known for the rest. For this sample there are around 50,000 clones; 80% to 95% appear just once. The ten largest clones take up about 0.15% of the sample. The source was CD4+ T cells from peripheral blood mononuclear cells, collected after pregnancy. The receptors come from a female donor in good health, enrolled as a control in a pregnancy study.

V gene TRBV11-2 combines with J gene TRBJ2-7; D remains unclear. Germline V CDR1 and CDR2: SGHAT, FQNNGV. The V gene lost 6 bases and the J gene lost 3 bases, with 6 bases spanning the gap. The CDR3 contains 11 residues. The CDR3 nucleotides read TGTGCCAGCAGTCTAATCTACGAGCAGTACTTC. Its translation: CASSLIYEQYF.

The CDR3 protein is CASSPHRDRGGQPQHF. The CDR3 bases are TGTGCCAGCAGCCCTCACCGGGACAGGGGAGGTCAGCCCCAGCATTTT. The chain combines TRBV7-8 with TRBJ1-5; 10 bases align to TRBD1. Germline V gene lookup returns CDR1 SGHVS and CDR2 FQNEAQ. CDR3 length: 16 residues. The J segment lost 6 bases and the V segment lost 5 bases, leaving 10 bases of the junction unmatched.

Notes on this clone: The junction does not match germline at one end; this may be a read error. The CDR3 DNA reads TGTGCTAGCAGCCCCAGGGCTCAGGAGACCCAGTACTTC. Residues: CASSPRAQETQYF. The J gene is TRBJ2-5, the V gene TRBV7-7, with a weak D call TRBD1 (5 bases). Germline-derived CDR1 and CDR2 are SSHAT and FNYEAQ (reference sequence). The CDR3 extends over 13 amino acids.

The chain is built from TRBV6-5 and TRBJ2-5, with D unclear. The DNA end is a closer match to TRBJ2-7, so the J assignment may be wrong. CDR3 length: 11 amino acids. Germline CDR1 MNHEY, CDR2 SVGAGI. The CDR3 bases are TGTGCCAGCAGTTCACCCTACGAGCAGTACTTC. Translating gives CASSSPYEQYF.

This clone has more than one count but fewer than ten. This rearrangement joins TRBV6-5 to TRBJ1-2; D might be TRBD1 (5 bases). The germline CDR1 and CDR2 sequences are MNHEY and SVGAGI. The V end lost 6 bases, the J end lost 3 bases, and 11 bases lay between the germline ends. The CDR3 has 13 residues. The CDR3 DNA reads TGTGCCAGCAGCTCCCGGACATACTATGGCTACACCTTC. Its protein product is CASSSRTYYGYTF.

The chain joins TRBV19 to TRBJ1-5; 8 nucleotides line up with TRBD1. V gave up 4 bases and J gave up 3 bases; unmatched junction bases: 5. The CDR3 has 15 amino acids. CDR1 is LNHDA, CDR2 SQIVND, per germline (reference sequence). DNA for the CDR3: TGTGCCAGTAGTAGGCAGGGGGCTAACAATCAGCCCCAGCATTTT. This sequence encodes CASSRQGANNQPQHF.

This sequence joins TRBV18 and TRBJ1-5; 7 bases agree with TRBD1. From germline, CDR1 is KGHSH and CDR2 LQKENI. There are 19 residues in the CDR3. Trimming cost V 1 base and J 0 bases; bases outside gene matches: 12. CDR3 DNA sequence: TGTGCCAGCTCACCACGCAGTTCGGCAGGGGGATATAGCAATCAGCCCCAGCATTTT. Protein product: CASSPRSSAGGYSNQPQHF.

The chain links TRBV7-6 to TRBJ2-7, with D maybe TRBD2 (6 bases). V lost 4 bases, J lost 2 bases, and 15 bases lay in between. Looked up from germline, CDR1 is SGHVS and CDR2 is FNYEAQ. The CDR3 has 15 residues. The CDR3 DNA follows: TGTGCCAGCAGCTCCCAGGAGGGGTTGGCCTACGAGCAGTACTTC. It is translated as CASSSQEGLAYEQYF.

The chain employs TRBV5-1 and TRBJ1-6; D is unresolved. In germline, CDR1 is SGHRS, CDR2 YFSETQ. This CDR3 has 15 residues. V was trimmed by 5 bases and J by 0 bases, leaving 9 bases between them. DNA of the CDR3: TGCGCCAGCAGTATGGAGAGCTCCTATAATTCACCCCTCCACTTT. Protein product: CASSMESSYNSPLHF.

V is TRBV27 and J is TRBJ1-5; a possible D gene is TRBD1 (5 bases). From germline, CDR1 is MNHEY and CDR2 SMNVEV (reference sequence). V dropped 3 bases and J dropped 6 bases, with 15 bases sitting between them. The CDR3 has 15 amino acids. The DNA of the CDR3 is TGTGCCAGCAGTTTCGGGGGGGATAGTCGTCAGCCCCAGCATTTT. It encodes CASSFGGDSRQPQHF.

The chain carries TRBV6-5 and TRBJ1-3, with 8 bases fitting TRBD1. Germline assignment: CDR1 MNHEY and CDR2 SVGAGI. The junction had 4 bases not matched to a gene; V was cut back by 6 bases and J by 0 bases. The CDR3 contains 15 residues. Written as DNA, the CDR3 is TGTGCCAGCAGACGCGGGACAGGCTCTGGAAACACCATATATTTT. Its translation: CASRRGTGSGNTIYF.

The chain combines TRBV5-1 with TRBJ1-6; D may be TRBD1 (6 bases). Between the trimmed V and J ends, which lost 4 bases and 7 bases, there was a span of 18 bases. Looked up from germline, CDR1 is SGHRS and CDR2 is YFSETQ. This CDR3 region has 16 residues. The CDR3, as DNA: TGCGCCAGCAGCCCGGAGGCAGGGGCCCGAAATTCACCCCTCCACTTT. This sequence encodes CASSPEAGARNSPLHF.

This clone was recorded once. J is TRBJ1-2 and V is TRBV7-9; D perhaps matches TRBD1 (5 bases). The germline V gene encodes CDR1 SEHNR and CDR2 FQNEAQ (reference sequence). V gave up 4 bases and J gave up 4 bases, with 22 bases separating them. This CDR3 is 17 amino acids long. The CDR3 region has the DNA TGTGCCAGCAGCTCCCGGACAAACCCCGCACTGCTCTATGGCTACACCTTC. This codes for CASSSRTNPALLYGYTF.

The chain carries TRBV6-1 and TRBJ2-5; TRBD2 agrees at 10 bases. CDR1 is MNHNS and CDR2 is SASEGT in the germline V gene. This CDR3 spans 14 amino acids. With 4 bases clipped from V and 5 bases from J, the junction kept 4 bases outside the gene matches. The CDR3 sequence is CASSGAGGRETQYF. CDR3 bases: TGTGCCAGCAGTGGAGCGGGGGGGCGTGAGACCCAGTACTTC.

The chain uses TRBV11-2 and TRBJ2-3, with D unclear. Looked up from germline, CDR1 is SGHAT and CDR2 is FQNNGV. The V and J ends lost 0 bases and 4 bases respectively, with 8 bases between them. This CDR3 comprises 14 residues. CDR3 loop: CASSLDGSPDTQYF. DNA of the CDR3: TGTGCCAGCAGCTTAGATGGTAGCCCAGATACGCAGTATTTT. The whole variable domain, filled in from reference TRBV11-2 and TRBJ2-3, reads EAGVAQSPRYKIIEKRQSVAFWCNPISGHATLYWYQQILGQGPKLLIQFQNNGVVDDSQLPKDRFSAERLKGVDSTLKIQPAKLEDSAVYLCASSLDGSPDTQYFGPGTRLTVL.

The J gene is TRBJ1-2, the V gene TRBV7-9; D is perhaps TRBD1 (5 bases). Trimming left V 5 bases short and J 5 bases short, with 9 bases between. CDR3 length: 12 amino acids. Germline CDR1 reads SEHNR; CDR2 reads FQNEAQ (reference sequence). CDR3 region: CASSRDFYGYTF. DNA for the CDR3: TGTGCCAGCAGCCGGGACTTTTATGGCTACACCTTC.

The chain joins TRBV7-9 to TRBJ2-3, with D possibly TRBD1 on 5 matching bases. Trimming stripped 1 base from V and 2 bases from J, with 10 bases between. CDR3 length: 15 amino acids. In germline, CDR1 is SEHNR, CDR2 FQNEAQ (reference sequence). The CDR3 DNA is TGTGCCAGCAGCTTAGGACAGACAAACACAGATACGCAGTATTTT. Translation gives CASSLGQTNTDTQYF.

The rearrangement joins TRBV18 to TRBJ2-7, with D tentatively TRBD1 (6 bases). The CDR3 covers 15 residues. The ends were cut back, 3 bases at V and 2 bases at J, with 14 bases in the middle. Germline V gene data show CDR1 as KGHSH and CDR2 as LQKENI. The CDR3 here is CASSPPGTTAYEQYF. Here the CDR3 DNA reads TGTGCCAGCTCACCCCCCGGGACAACTGCCTACGAGCAGTACTTC.

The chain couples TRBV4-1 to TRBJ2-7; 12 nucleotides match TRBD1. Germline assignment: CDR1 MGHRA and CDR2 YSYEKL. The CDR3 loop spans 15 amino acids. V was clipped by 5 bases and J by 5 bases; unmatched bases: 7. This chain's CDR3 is CASSAPGQGANEQYF. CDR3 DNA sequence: TGCGCCAGCAGCGCTCCGGGACAGGGGGCCAACGAGCAGTACTTC.

CDR3: CASSLPGTSGTYEQYF. As DNA, the CDR3 is TGTGCCAGCAGCTTACCCGGGACTAGCGGCACCTACGAGCAGTACTTC. The rearrangement uses TRBV5-5 and TRBJ2-7, with 11 bases matching TRBD2. CDR1 is SGHKS, CDR2 YYEKEE, per germline (reference sequence). The V gene end was trimmed by 2 bases and the J gene end by 2 bases; junction bases not matched to a gene: 6. This CDR3 region has 16 residues.

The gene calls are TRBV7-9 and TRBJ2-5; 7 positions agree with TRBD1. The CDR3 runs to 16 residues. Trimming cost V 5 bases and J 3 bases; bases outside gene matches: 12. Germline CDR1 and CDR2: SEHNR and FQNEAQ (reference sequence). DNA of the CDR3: TGTGCCAGCAGCCGCGGAAAAGGGGGCCTGGAAGAGACCCAGTACTTC. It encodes CASSRGKGGLEETQYF. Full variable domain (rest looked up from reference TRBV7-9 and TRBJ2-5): DTGVSQNPRHKITKRGQNVTFRCDPISEHNRLYWYRQTLGQGPEFLTYFQNEAQLEKSRLLSDRFSAERPKGSFSTLEIQRTEQGDSAMYLCASSRGKGGLEETQYFGPGTRLLVL.